The clone carrying this T cell receptor beta chain occurred many times. Its specificity is not known. TCRdb keeps only in-frame clones here, not all; method: immunoSEQ multiplex PCR. Of around 91,000 clones listed, 85% to 90% were seen once; the top ten hold roughly 5%. This entry belongs to a study of cytotoxic CD8 clonotypes in ibrutinib-treated CLL. Regarding the study as a whole: Clonality climbed at ibrutinib response, then dropped toward baseline at progression. Public clonotypes showed up rarely, and on treatment they shrank or held steady.

Trimming took off 1 base at V and 10 bases at J, with 17 bases between the two ends. Germline V gives CDR1 MGHRA, CDR2 YSYEKL. This CDR3 region has 15 residues. This TCR came from a human donor with chronic lymphocytic leukemia. The chain has TRBV4-1 and TRBJ2-1; D may match TRBD1 or TRBD2 (5 bases each). Specimen: PBMCs, collected before ibrutinib treatment. CDR3 residues: CASSQGGREGREQFF. The CDR3 nucleotides read TGCGCCAGCAGCCAAGGGGGGAGAGAAGGACGGGAGCAGTTCTTC.